This T cell receptor (beta chain) is from a study of early T cells in non-severe SARS-CoV-2 infection. In its sample, this clonotype was seen many times. The CDR3 is 16 residues long. From germline, CDR1 is MDHEN and CDR2 SYDVKM. J gave up 4 bases and V 2 bases, and 6 bases lay outside the gene matches. MiXCR was run by TCRdb on the 5' RACE reads, yielding one entry per CDR3 protein. The data contain over 50,000 distinct CDR3 sequences, roughly 12% of them singletons. Material for sequencing was whole blood. This receptor was identified in an adult who was a healthcare worker with PCR-confirmed SARS-CoV-2 infection or an uninfected control (not recorded which). J is TRBJ2-3 and V is TRBV28; TRBD1 matches at 10 bases. This chain's CDR3 is CASSLTGTGDPDTQYF. In DNA, the CDR3 is TGTGCCAGCAGTTTAACGGGGACAGGGGATCCAGATACGCAGTATTTT. The complete variable domain, with remaining parts taken from reference TRBV28 and TRBJ2-3, reads DVKVTQSSRYLVKRTGEKVFLECVQDMDHENMFWYRQDPGLGLRLIYFSYDVKMKEKGDIPEGYSVSREKKERFSLILESASTNQTSMYLCASSLTGTGDPDTQYFGPGTRLTVL.